This TCR beta chain appears in the sequencing data of a study of blood T cell repertoires in COVID-19. Original processing methods: Counts of nucleated cells, estimated from reference gene primer amplification, were obtained. Clones were sequenced by immunoSEQ multiplex PCR, and TCRdb holds only the in-frame ones, with some missing. V, J and clone size derive from that table, while D and trimming were established from the DNA sequence. The repertoire holds hundreds of thousands of clones, with 85% to 90% as singletons. V dropped 5 bases and J dropped 3; count of bases not matched to a gene: 7. CDR1 is SEHNR and CDR2 is FQNEAQ in the germline V gene (reference sequence). CDR3 size: 15 residues. Recruitment covered roughly 24 US areas and drew participants whose ages spanned about 18 to 95 years. Participants had their cohort set by participant-reported clinical history.

The chain combines TRBV7-9 with TRBJ1-1, with 9 bases aligning to TRBD1. The sequenced material came from PBMCs or T cells enriched from blood (not recorded which). This TCR was sampled from a woman aged 18-29 years who had recovered from COVID-19. CDR3 coding DNA: TGTGCCAGCAGCCGCACAGGGGGCATGCACACTGAAGCTTTCTTT. As protein: CASSRTGGMHTEAFF.